The following is a TCR beta chain sequence with its context. This clonotype was counted only a few times. It has no known antigen specificity. It has no much larger one-base neighbor in the sample; base qualities were not kept. The record originates from a study of T cells after yellow fever vaccination (dated by TCRdb to between 2018 and 2020). About the full investigation: Libraries from fractions with low cell numbers were prepared with the SMART-Seq v4 Ultra Low Input RNA kit. Bulk TCR alpha and beta repertoires were sequenced longitudinally to track T-cell clones before and after primary and booster YFV17D yellow fever vaccination. Blood was drawn at multiple timepoints before and after primary and secondary immunization, with bulk PBMC replicates and cell subsets isolated. Two healthy male donors, one aged 18 to 30 and one aged 30 to 40 years, made up the cohort.

TCR cDNA was synthesized by 5'RACE template switching, through which a universal primer site and unique molecular identifiers were introduced. Priming for cDNA synthesis came from both the TCR alpha and TCR beta constant segments. Libraries were amplified in two PCR steps, with sample barcodes and sequencing adapters added in the second step. Sequencing of the libraries was done on either Illumina HiSeq 2500 (2x100 bp) or NovaSeq (2x150 bp). In the authors' own workflow: MIGEC was used to demultiplex reads and collapse the reads into UMI consensus sequences, and MiXCR was used for V(D)J alignment. Vaccine-responding clonotypes were identified with edgeR using replicate PBMC samples, with FDR below 0.01 and a log2 fold change above 5 up to day 15 being required. CD4 or CD8 identity was assigned to each bulk clonotype according to whether the clonotype was present at higher abundance in the sequenced CD4 repertoire or the sequenced CD8 repertoire. TCRdb reprocessing: public reads trimmed at Q25 with fastp, clones called with MiXCR, in-frame beta chains kept. Every distinct CDR3 protein forms one entry, paired with its most common genes and DNA. The V and J calls and clone size come from TCRdb's table, not from the authors' own analysis. Counted in this sample were hundreds of thousands of distinct CDR3 sequences; roughly 9.4% of them appeared once. The ten largest clonotypes hold over 15% of the sample.

Trimming costs V 3 bases and J 0 bases, and their ends lie 9 bases apart. The CDR3 starts with the cysteine, ends with the phenylalanine, and has 15 residues. The DNA shown is the 45-base CDR3, in frame from base 1. What the work shows at the level of the full study, not this receptor alone: Because the study included only a couple of donors, the extent to which the findings can be generalized is limited. Compared with the primary T-cell response, the secondary T-cell response was weaker but faster, peaking on day 5 rather than day 15. A small fraction of clonotypes showed up in both the CD4 and CD8 compartments, probably as a result of convergent recombination. Computational filtering was needed because FACS-sorted repertoires could contain abundant contaminating clonotypes from the bulk population. Most clones expanded after primary vaccination were re-detected after the booster (just under 97% of CD4 and about 88% of CD8), suggesting broad memory maintenance.

The treatment or condition label for this specimen denotes: live attenuated yellow fever vaccine strain. Two biological replicates of bulk PBMCs were collected at each blood-draw timepoint. PBMCs were isolated from peripheral blood using a standard Ficoll-Paque protocol. TriZol was used to extract RNA from bulk PBMCs, from CD4 and CD8 fractions, and from dextramer-positive and dextramer-negative fractions. Source: PBMCs, taken on the day of the first yellow fever vaccination. This TCR was recovered from a man between 18 and 29 years old who received the YFV17D yellow fever vaccine. The rearranged segments are TRBV12-3 or TRBV12-4 and TRBJ1-5; the D segment could be TRBD1, given 5 matching bases. For the CDR3, the sequence is CASSLEGFSNQPQHF. The DNA reads TGTGCCAGCAGTTTGGAGGGGTTTAGCAATCAGCCCCAGCATTTT.